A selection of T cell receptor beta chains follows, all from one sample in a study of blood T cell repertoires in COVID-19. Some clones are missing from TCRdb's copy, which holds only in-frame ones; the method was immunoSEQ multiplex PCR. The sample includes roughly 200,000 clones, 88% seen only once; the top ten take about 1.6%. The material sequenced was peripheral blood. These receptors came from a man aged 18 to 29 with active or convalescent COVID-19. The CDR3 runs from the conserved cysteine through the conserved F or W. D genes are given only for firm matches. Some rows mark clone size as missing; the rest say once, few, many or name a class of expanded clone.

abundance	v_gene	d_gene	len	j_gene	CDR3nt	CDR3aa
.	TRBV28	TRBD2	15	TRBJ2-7	TGTGCCAGCAGTTTAAGGGTACTAGCGGGCACAGAGCAGTACTTC	CASSLRVLAGTEQYF
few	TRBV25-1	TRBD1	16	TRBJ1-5	TGTGCCAGCAGTGAAGGGGGATCCGGGACAGTACAGCCCCAGCATTTT	CASSEGGSGTVQPQHF
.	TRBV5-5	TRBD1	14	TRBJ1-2	TGTGCCAGCAGCGCAGGGGGGTACCTTGGAGGCTACACCTTC	CASSAGGYLGGYTF
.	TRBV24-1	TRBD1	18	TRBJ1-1	TGTGCCACCAGTGACCTAGAAAATCACAGGGGGCCAAGCACTGAAGCTTTCTTT	CATSDLENHRGPSTEAFF
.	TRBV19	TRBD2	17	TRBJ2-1	TGTGCCACTAGTAGCCTAGCGGGAGTCAACCCGGAGGTTGAGCAGTTCTTC	CATSSLAGVNPEVEQFF
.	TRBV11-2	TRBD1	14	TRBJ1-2	TGTGCCAGCAGCTTCCCGGACAGGGTCGATGGCTACACCTTC	CASSFPDRVDGYTF
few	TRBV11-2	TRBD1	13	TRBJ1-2	TGTGCCAGCAGCCCCGGGACAGACTATGGCTACACCTTC	CASSPGTDYGYTF
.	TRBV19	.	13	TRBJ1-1	TGTGCCACCATTGACAGGCAGAACACTGAAGCTTTCTTT	CATIDRQNTEAFF
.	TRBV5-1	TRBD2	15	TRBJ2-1	TGCGCCAGCAGCTGGACCGGGACTAGCGTCAACGAGGGGTTCTTC	CASSWTGTSVNEGFF
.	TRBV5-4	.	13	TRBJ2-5	TGTGCCAGCAGCTTGCCAGGGAAAGAGACCCAGTACTTC	CASSLPGKETQYF
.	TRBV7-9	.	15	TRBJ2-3	TGTGCCAGCAGCTTAGAGACAGGCAGCACAGATACGCAGTATTTT	CASSLETGSTDTQYF
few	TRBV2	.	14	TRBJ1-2	TGTGCCAGCAGAACCGGGACTCATGGAGGCGGCTACACCTTC	CASRTGTHGGGYTF
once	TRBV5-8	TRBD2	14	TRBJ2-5	TGTGCCAGCAGCCCCGGGGGGGCCCGGGAGACCCAGTACTTC	CASSPGGARETQYF
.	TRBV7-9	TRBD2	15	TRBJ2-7	TGTGCCAGCAGCTTGGGGACTAGCGGGGACTACGAGCAGTACTTC	CASSLGTSGDYEQYF
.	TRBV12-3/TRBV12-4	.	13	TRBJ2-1	TGTGCCAGCAGTTTTGGACAGTACAATGAGCAGTTCTTC	CASSFGQYNEQFF
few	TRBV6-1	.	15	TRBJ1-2	TGTGCCAGCAGTGAAGCATACGGGGGTGGCTATGGCTACACCTTC	CASSEAYGGGYGYTF
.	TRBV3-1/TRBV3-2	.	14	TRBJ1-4	TGTGCCAGCAGCCGGGGAGGGGGTAATGAAAAACTGTTTTTT	CASSRGGGNEKLFF
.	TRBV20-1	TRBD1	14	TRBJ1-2	TGCAGTGCTAGTCTCCAGGGACAGGGCGGCGGCTACACCTTC	CSASLQGQGGGYTF
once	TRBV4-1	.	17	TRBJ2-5	TGCGCCAGCAGCCCTATAACTTGGGGAGCGAACGGAGAGACCCAGTACTTC	CASSPITWGANGETQYF
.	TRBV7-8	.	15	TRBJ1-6	TGTGCCAGCAGCGGTATTAGCTCCTATAATTCACCCCTCCACTTT	CASSGISSYNSPLHF
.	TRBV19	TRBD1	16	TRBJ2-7	TGTGCCAGTAGTTCCGGAGGGGGACAGGGATTCTACGAGCAGTACTTC	CASSSGGGQGFYEQYF
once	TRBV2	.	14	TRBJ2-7	TGTGCCAGCAGGTGGGGCGGTGCTGCCTACGAGCAGTACTTC	CASRWGGAAYEQYF
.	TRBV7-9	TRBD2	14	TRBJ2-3	TGTGCCAGCAGCTTCCAGCGGGACACAGATACGCAGTATTTT	CASSFQRDTDTQYF
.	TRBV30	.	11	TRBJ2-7	TGTGCCTGGAGCGCGTTGTACGAGCAGTACTTC	CAWSALYEQYF
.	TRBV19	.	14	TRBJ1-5	TGTGCCAGTAGTGCTCAGGGGAGAAATCAGCCCCAGCATTTT	CASSAQGRNQPQHF
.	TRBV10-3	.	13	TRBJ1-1	TGTGCCATCAAGAGTGATCCGGACATAGAAGCTTTCTTT	CAIKSDPDIEAFF
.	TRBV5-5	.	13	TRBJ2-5	TGTGCCAGCGGATTATCAGGGCAAGAGACCCAGTACTTC	CASGLSGQETQYF
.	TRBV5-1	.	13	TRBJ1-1	TGCGCCAGCAGATTTGGGGCTAACACTGAAGCTTTCTTT	CASRFGANTEAFF
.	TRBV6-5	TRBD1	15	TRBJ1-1	TGTGCCAGCAGCTCCCCCGACAGGGGACAAACTGAAGCTTTCTTT	CASSSPDRGQTEAFF
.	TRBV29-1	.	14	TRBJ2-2	TGCAGCGTGACCGGGACACCCAACACCGGGGAGCTGTTTTTT	CSVTGTPNTGELFF
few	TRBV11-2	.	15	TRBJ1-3	TGTGCCAGCAGCTTGGCAGGGATCTCTGGAAACACCATATATTTT	CASSLAGISGNTIYF
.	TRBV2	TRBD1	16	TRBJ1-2	TGTGCCAGCAGCCGCACTGGACAGGGTGAAGACTATGGCTACACCTTC	CASSRTGQGEDYGYTF
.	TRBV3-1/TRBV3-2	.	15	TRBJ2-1	TGTGCCAGCAGCCAAGAGTACGCAGGGGTGGATGAGCAGTTCTTC	CASSQEYAGVDEQFF
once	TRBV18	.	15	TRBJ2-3	TGTGCCAGCTCACCACGAGGTTCGGGCACAGATACGCAGTATTTT	CASSPRGSGTDTQYF
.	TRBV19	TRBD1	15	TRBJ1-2	TGTGCCAGTAGCATCTCCCCCGGACAGGGCTATGGCTACACCTTC	CASSISPGQGYGYTF